This record looks at one TCR beta chain sequence and its context. Its target is not known. The data were taken from a study of shared clonotypes between healthy human individuals. Study-wide background: Donors consisted of a couple of women and a few men between 18 and 49. Study observations and caveats: Read depth was anticipated to influence clonotype sharing among donors.

Deletions cut 1 base from V and 9 bases from J, with 13 bases between. The CDR3 is 14 amino acids. Germline CDR1 SNHLY, CDR2 FYNNEI. Deep-level running was used for the assay. Per the original data handling: ImmunoSEQ only sent back junction sequences with no quality scores, so filtering was done differently. Some clones are missing from TCRdb's copy, which holds only in-frame ones; the method was immunoSEQ multiplex PCR. V, J and clone size derive from that table, while D and trimming were established from the DNA sequence. This sample has 2 million to 2.5 million clones, with 92% found just once. The TCR sequence derives from a man aged 18 to 29 in good health. Some clones in this sample may be carry-over from other donors' samples. The source material was naive CD4+ T cells from PBMCs. Indicated subset: CD45RA+ positively selected. V usage is TRBV2 and J usage is TRBJ2-1; D is perhaps TRBD1 (6 bases). CDR3 sequence (DNA): TGTGCCAGCAGTGAAGTTAACAGGGTTTCTGAGCAGTTCTTC. The encoded protein is CASSEVNRVSEQFF.